This TCR beta chain came from a study of cytomegalovirus exposure and HLA in healthy donors. On this clone itself: The antigen remains undetermined.

A multiplex PCR was run with 60 Vbeta primers and 13 Jbeta primers. Assay used: immunoSEQ multiplex PCR; TCRdb lists only in-frame clones, some missing. The sample lists 150,000 to 170,000 clones, 80% seen once, with around 5.2% in the top ten. This CDR3 is 14 amino acids long. Germline V gene data show CDR1 as SNHLY and CDR2 as FYNNEI. Trimming shortened V by 5 bases and J by 9 bases, and 14 bases separated the two germline ends. Though nominally healthy at sampling, donors likely had unrecorded immune exposures. Study findings and constraints: Overall, roughly 150 TCR beta chains were annotated as cytomegalovirus-associated. Later analysis showed most CMV-associated TCR beta chains appearing HLA-restricted.

This receptor was obtained from a woman in her thirties or forties in good health and CMV-seropositive. Sequencing was carried out using PBMCs. The chain joins TRBV2 to TRBJ1-6, with D possibly being TRBD1 (6 bases). The CDR3 DNA is TGTGCCAGCAGTCCCACAGGGTCCATTTCACCCCTCCACTTT. This encodes CASSPTGSISPLHF.